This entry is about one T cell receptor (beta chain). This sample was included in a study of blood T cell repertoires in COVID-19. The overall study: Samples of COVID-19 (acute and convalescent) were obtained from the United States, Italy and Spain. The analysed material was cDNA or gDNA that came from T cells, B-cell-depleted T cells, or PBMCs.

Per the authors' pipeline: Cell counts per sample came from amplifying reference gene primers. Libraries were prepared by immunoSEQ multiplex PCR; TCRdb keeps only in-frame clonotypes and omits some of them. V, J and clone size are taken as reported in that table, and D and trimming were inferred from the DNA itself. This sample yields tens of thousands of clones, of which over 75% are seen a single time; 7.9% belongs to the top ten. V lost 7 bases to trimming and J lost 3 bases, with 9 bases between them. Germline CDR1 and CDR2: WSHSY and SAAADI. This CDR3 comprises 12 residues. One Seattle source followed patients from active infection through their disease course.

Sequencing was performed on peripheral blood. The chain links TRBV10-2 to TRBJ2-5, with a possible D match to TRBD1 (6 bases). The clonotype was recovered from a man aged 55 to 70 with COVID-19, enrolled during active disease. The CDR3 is CASNSGEETQYF. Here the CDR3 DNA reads TGCGCCAGCAACTCAGGGGAAGAGACCCAGTACTTC.